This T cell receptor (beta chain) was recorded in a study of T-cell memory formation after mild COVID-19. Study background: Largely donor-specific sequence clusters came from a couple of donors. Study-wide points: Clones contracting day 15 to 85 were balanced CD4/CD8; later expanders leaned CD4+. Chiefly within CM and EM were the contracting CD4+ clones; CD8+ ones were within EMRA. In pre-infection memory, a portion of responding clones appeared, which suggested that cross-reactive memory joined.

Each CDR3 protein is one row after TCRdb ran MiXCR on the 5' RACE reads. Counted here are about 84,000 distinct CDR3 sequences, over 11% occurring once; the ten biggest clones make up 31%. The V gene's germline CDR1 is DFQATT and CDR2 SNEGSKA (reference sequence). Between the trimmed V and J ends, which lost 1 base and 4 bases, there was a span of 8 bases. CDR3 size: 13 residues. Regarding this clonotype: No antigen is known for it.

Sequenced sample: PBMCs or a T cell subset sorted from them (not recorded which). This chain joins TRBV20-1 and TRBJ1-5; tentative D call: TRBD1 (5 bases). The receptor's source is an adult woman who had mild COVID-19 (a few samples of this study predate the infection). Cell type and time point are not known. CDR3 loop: CSARAGRNQPQHF. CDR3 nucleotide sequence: TGCAGTGCTAGAGCAGGGAGGAATCAGCCCCAGCATTTT.